This T cell receptor (beta chain) is from a study of blood T cell repertoires in COVID-19. About the study: The United States, Italy and Spain supplied acute and convalescent COVID-19 samples.

Authors' methods: How many nucleated cells were present was estimated from reference gene primer amplification. Libraries were prepared by immunoSEQ multiplex PCR; TCRdb keeps only in-frame clonotypes and omits some of them. From that table come the V and J calls and clone size; the DNA was used to work out D and trimming. This sample has about 230,000 clones, with around 84% found just once. The V gene's germline CDR1 is MNHEY and CDR2 SVGAGI. The CDR3 has 15 amino acids. Trimming left V 2 bases short and J 7 bases short, with 15 bases between. Sequenced: peripheral blood. The chain uses TRBV6-5 and TRBJ1-5; possible D gene TRBD1, 5 bases. This sequence was found in a middle-aged man who had recovered from COVID-19. In nucleotides, the CDR3 is TGTGCCAGCAGTTACAGGCAGGGCACGTTGCAGCCCCAGCATTTT. Protein: CASSYRQGTLQPQHF.